The 24 T cell receptor beta chains given below trace back to one sample, sequenced in a study of regulatory dendritic cells for organ transplantation. Allogeneic regulatory or mature dendritic cells were co-cultured for less than six days with CFSE-labeled sorted T cells at 1:10. TCRdb keeps only in-frame clones here, not all; method: immunoSEQ multiplex PCR. This table holds approximately 12,000 clones, roughly 73% found once. The antigens of these receptors remain unknown. The sample was naive CD8+ T cells from blood cultured with regulatory dendritic cells. Subset described: CD45RA+ naive T cells. These TCRs come from a human donor in good health.

For this clone: Sequence at one end of the junction differs from germline and may be a read error. The chain combines TRBV5-1 with TRBJ2-2; 7 bases are a match to TRBD2. The CDR3 is made up of 13 amino acids. Germline V CDR1 and CDR2: SGHRS, YFSETQ. CDR3 nucleotide sequence: TGCGCCAGCAACAAGCGGGGAGGGCGGGGAGCTGTTTTT. It codes for CASNKRGGRGAVF.

CDR3 in amino acids: CAAGTGGYGYTF. The CDR3 nucleotides are TGTGCAGCCGGGACAGGGGGCTATGGCTACACCTTC. The chain joins TRBV27 to TRBJ1-2; 11 positions match TRBD1. The CDR3 runs to 12 residues. Germline CDR1 reads MNHEY; CDR2 reads SMNVEV (reference sequence).

There are a few counts of this clone. The chain is built from TRBV7-9 and TRBJ2-1; 11 bases match TRBD1. The CDR3 loop spans 15 amino acids. J lost 3 bases, V lost 3 bases, and 1 base had no gene match. Germline V gives CDR1 SEHNR, CDR2 FQNEAQ (reference sequence). CDR3 in DNA: TGTGCCAGCAGCTTGGGACAGGGGGTCTACAATGAGCAGTTCTTC. Its protein is CASSLGQGVYNEQFF.

This clone was seen once. The chain is built from TRBV4-1 and TRBJ2-1; 7 bases match TRBD1. CDR1 and CDR2 (germline): MGHRA, YSYEKL. The V segment lost 2 bases and the J segment 2 bases; nucleotides outside the gene matches: 3. The CDR3 extends over 15 amino acids. CDR3 region: CASSQIQGPYNEQFF. The CDR3, as DNA: TGCGCCAGCAGCCAAATACAGGGGCCCTACAATGAGCAGTTCTTC.

V and J are TRBV6-7 and TRBJ1-2, with 8 positions matching TRBD1. TRBV6-7 qualifies as an ORF whose function is uncertain. CDR3 length: 18 amino acids. V dropped 4 bases and J dropped 4; count of bases not matched to a gene: 17. The CDR3 DNA reads as TGTGCCAGCAGTTTCTTTTCCGGACAGGGCCGGATGGGCTATGGCTACACCTTC. Translation: CASSFFSGQGRMGYGYTF.

This clone came up a few times. The chain recombines TRBV7-9 with TRBJ2-7; 7 bases agree with TRBD1. With 5 bases clipped from V and 3 bases from J, the junction kept 10 bases outside the gene matches. CDR1 is SEHNR, CDR2 FQNEAQ, per germline (reference sequence). The CDR3 runs to 15 residues. CDR3 in DNA: TGTGCCAGCAGCCCTCCGACAGGGAAGCGCTACGAGCAGTACTTC. This codes for CASSPPTGKRYEQYF.

CDR3 bases: TGTGCCAGCAGCACGGGAGACTTCCGCACAGATACGCAGTATTTT. It specifies CASSTGDFRTDTQYF. The chain combines TRBV7-9 with TRBJ2-3; the D gene is possibly TRBD2 (6 bases). Germline CDR1 is SEHNR and CDR2 is FQNEAQ (reference sequence). Trimming removed 5 bases from V and 1 base from J, with 13 bases in between. The CDR3 has 15 residues. Combining the CDR3 with reference TRBV7-9 and TRBJ2-3 gives the whole variable domain DTGVSQNPRHKITKRGQNVTFRCDPISEHNRLYWYRQTLGQGPEFLTYFQNEAQLEKSRLLSDRFSAERPKGSFSTLEIQRTEQGDSAMYLCASSTGDFRTDTQYFGPGTRLTVL.

V usage is TRBV7-8 and J usage is TRBJ2-3; 8 bases fit TRBD2. The CDR3 has 15 residues. CDR1 and CDR2 (germline): SGHVS, FQNEAQ. Unmatched junction bases numbered 5, after V lost 2 bases and J lost 4 bases. CDR3 nucleotide sequence: TGTGCCAGCAGCTTAATTCCGGGGGGGCCAGATACGCAGTATTTT. Protein product: CASSLIPGGPDTQYF.

The chain carries TRBV7-2 and TRBJ2-7, with 8 positions matching TRBD2. The CDR3 covers 15 residues. In germline, CDR1 is SGHTA, CDR2 FQGNSA. With 6 bases clipped from V and 2 bases from J, the junction kept 9 bases outside the gene matches. The CDR3 loop reads CASSPLAGPTYEQYF. The CDR3 DNA reads TGTGCCAGCAGTCCCCTAGCGGGTCCGACCTACGAGCAGTACTTC.

The CDR3: CASSLGSRDTVYGYTF. In DNA form, the CDR3 reads TGTGCCAGCAGCTTAGGTTCGAGGGACACCGTCTATGGCTACACCTTC. The V gene is TRBV7-8, the J gene TRBJ1-2; possible D gene TRBD1, 6 bases. Trimming cost V 1 base and J 4 bases, with 16 bases left between them. Germline CDR1 SGHVS, CDR2 FQNEAQ. The CDR3 extends over 16 amino acids.

J is TRBJ2-2 and V is TRBV2; D is perhaps TRBD2 (6 bases). The CDR3 has 14 amino acids. The germline CDR1 and CDR2 sequences are SNHLY and FYNNEI. V dropped 7 bases and J dropped 0 bases, with 9 bases sitting between them. This CDR3 is CASNGGANTGELFF. CDR3 in DNA: TGTGCCAGCAACGGGGGAGCGAACACCGGGGAGCTGTTTTTT.

The J gene is TRBJ2-3, the V gene TRBV4-1; weak D call: TRBD1 (5 bases). V lost 0 bases to trimming and J lost 2 bases, with 9 bases between them. The CDR3 covers 15 residues. Germline CDR1 MGHRA, CDR2 YSYEKL. Written as DNA, the CDR3 is TGCGCCAGCAGCCAAGAGGGTGGGGCCACAGATACGCAGTATTTT. It is translated as CASSQEGGATDTQYF.

This chain links TRBV4-1 with TRBJ2-2; tentative D call: TRBD2 (6 bases). Trimming removed 3 bases at V and 1 base at J, with 9 bases between. CDR1 and CDR2 (germline): MGHRA, YSYEKL. The CDR3 consists of 15 residues. DNA for the CDR3: TGCGCCAGCAGCCATCCGGGACTGAACACCGGGGAGCTGTTTTTT. Its translation: CASSHPGLNTGELFF.

V and J are TRBV6-6 and TRBJ2-7; TRBD1 aligns across 9 bases. Germline V gene lookup returns CDR1 MNHNY and CDR2 SVGAGI (reference sequence). The CDR3 has 14 amino acids. The J segment lost 3 bases and the V segment lost 3 bases, leaving 3 bases of the junction unmatched. The CDR3 is CASSYQGQGYEQYF. The CDR3 DNA follows: TGTGCCAGCAGTTATCAGGGACAGGGCTACGAGCAGTACTTC.

The V gene is TRBV6-6, the J gene TRBJ2-2, with 7 nucleotides matching TRBD2. CDR1 and CDR2 (germline): MNHNY, SVGAGI (reference sequence). CDR3 length equals 14 residues. V was clipped by 6 bases and J by 5 bases; unmatched bases: 6. CDR3 sequence: CASSSGGYTGELFF. The CDR3 DNA reads as TGTGCCAGCAGCTCGGGGGGTTATACCGGGGAGCTGTTTTTT.

This rearrangement joins TRBV2 to TRBJ2-2; D is perhaps TRBD2 (6 bases). V was pared by 3 bases and J by 2 bases, with 16 bases between. The CDR3 runs 17 residues. The germline CDR1 and CDR2 sequences are SNHLY and FYNNEI. The CDR3 coding sequence is TGTGCCAGCAGTGACGTTTTAGCGGACCTAAACACCGGGGAGCTGTTTTTT. It specifies CASSDVLADLNTGELFF.

The rearrangement links TRBV18 to TRBJ1-3, with 8 bases lining up with TRBD1. Germline V gene data show CDR1 as KGHSH and CDR2 as LQKENI. CDR3 length: 15 amino acids. V shed 3 bases, J shed 7 bases, and the junction held 8 bases outside the gene matches. The CDR3 DNA is TGTGCCAGCTCACCCCGGGACAGGCTGAGTAACACCATATATTTT. This codes for CASSPRDRLSNTIYF.

J is TRBJ1-1 and V is TRBV30; a weak D match, TRBD1 (5 bases). The length of the CDR3 is 13 residues. The V gene's germline CDR1 is GTSNPN and CDR2 SVGIG (reference sequence). V dropped 6 bases and J dropped 0 bases, with 11 bases sitting between them. CDR3 amino acids: CACPGSMNTEAFF. CDR3 sequence (DNA): TGTGCCTGCCCAGGGTCGATGAACACTGAAGCTTTCTTT.

This clone has only a few counts. V is TRBV5-1 and J is TRBJ2-2, with TRBD2 identical over 8 bases. This CDR3 is built from 18 residues. V shed 4 bases and J 2 bases; nucleotides not matched to a gene: 13. Per germline, CDR1 SGHRS and CDR2 YFSETQ. The CDR3 reads CASSRLDAGGTNTGELFF. As DNA, the CDR3 is TGCGCCAGCAGCCGACTGGATGCGGGGGGAACCAACACCGGGGAGCTGTTTTTT.

The V gene is TRBV9, the J gene TRBJ2-4, with 7 positions matching TRBD2. CDR3 length equals 16 residues. V was clipped by 0 bases and J by 4 bases; unmatched bases: 7. Per germline, CDR1 SGDLS and CDR2 YYNGEE. CDR3 sequence reads: CASSVADGTIKNIQYF. The CDR3 DNA sequence: TGTGCCAGCAGCGTAGCAGACGGGACTATTAAAAACATTCAGTACTTC.

This rearrangement joins TRBV7-9 to TRBJ2-7; 7 nucleotides line up with TRBD2. The germline V gene has CDR1 SEHNR and CDR2 FQNEAQ (reference sequence). The CDR3 runs to 14 residues. V shed 5 bases and J 4 bases; nucleotides not matched to a gene: 8. CDR3 residues: CASSPGWEGYEQYF. DNA for the CDR3: TGTGCCAGCAGCCCCGGGTGGGAGGGGTACGAGCAGTACTTC.

This chain joins TRBV10-3 and TRBJ2-7, with a weak D call TRBD2 (5 bases). Germline V gene lookup returns CDR1 ENHRY and CDR2 SYGVKD. This CDR3 contains 12 residues. V lost 2 bases, J lost 4 bases, and 6 bases lay in between. The CDR3 loop reads CAISEGLYEQYF. The DNA of the CDR3 is TGTGCCATCAGTGAGGGACTTTACGAGCAGTACTTC.

This chain connects TRBV11-2 to TRBJ2-5; 11 bases align to TRBD2. The CDR3 is 16 amino acids. V shed 4 bases, J shed 5 bases, and the junction held 9 bases outside the gene matches. In germline, CDR1 is SGHAT, CDR2 FQNNGV. CDR3 DNA sequence: TGTGCCAGCAGCTCATCCCCTAGCGGGGGGACCGAGACCCAGTACTTC. This encodes CASSSSPSGGTETQYF.

This chain connects TRBV7-2 to TRBJ2-5; no clear D. The closer fit of TRBJ2-7 to the DNA end suggests the J call may be wrong. This CDR3 has 11 residues. Germline CDR1 reads SGHTA; CDR2 reads FQGNSA. In DNA, the CDR3 is TGTGCCAGCAGCCCGTCCTACGAGCAGTACTTC. Its protein product is CASSPSYEQYF.